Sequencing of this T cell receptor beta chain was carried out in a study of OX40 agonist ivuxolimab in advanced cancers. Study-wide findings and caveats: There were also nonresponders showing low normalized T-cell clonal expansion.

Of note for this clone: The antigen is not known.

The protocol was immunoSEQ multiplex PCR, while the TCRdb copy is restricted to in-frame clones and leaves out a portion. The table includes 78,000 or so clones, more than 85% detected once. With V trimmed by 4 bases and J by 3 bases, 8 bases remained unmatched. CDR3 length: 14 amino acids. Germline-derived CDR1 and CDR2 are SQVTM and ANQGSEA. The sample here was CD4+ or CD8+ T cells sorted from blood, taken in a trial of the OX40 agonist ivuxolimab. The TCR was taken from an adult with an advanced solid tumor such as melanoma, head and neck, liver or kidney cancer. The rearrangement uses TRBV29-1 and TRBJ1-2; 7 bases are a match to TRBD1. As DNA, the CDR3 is TGCAGCGTTGGGGATCCAACAGGGGACTATGGCTACACCTTC. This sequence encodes CSVGDPTGDYGYTF.